The 21 T cell receptor beta chains given below trace back to one sample, sequenced in a study of cytomegalovirus exposure and HLA in healthy donors. This PCR relied on a set of 60 Vbeta primers and 13 Jbeta primers. The protocol was immunoSEQ multiplex PCR, while the TCRdb copy is restricted to in-frame clones and leaves out a portion. This table has about 150,000 clones, 65% to 80% appearing once. Sequenced sample: PBMCs. The receptor source for this set is a woman in her 40s in good health and CMV-seronegative.

This clone occurred a few times. The chain combines TRBV5-1 with TRBJ1-1, with D possibly TRBD1 on 5 matching bases. Germline CDR1 is SGHRS and CDR2 is YFSETQ. Trimming took off 6 bases at V and 1 base at J, with 16 bases between the two ends. The CDR3 has 15 residues. CDR3 DNA: TGCGCCAGCACCTCGGGGGTCAACCAGAACACTGAAGCTTTCTTT. Its translation is CASTSGVNQNTEAFF. The entire variable domain, with the rest obtained from reference TRBV5-1 and TRBJ1-1, is as follows: KAGVTQTPRYLIKTRGQQVTLSCSPISGHRSVSWYQQTPGQGLQFLFEYFSETQRNKGNFPGRFSGRQFSNSRSEMNVSTLELGDSALYLCASTSGVNQNTEAFFGQGTRLTVV.

V is TRBV2 and J is TRBJ1-2; no definite D call. Trimming pared 2 bases from V and 5 bases from J, leaving 18 bases between. The CDR3 has 16 residues. Germline V gene lookup returns CDR1 SNHLY and CDR2 FYNNEI. Written as DNA, the CDR3 is TGTGCCAGCAGTGAAAACGATAAGTGGTTGAGGTATGGCTACACCTTC. This codes for CASSENDKWLRYGYTF.

The sample holds a few counts of this clone. The chain uses TRBV2 and TRBJ2-1, with 9 bases lining up with TRBD2. V gave up 3 bases and J gave up 12 bases; unmatched junction bases: 12. CDR1 is SNHLY, CDR2 FYNNEI, per germline. This CDR3 region has 15 residues. The CDR3 coding sequence is TGTGCCAGCAGTGATTTTGGCGGGGGGGCACTAGTGCAGTTCTTC. Its translation: CASSDFGGGALVQFF. Supplemented by reference TRBV2 and TRBJ2-1, the full variable domain reads EPEVTQTPSHQVTQMGQEVILRCVPISNHLYFYWYRQILGQKVEFLVSFYNNEISEKSEIFDDQFSVERPDGSNFTLKIRSTKLEDSAMYFCASSDFGGGALVQFFGPGTRLTVL.

The rearrangement joins TRBV2 to TRBJ2-7; the match to TRBD2 covers 7 bases. Unmatched junction bases numbered 10, after V lost 6 bases and J lost 2 bases. Per germline, CDR1 SNHLY and CDR2 FYNNEI. This CDR3 has 15 amino acids. The CDR3: CASSGQRGPTYEQYF. The CDR3 nucleotides are TGTGCCAGCAGCGGGCAGCGGGGTCCGACCTACGAGCAGTACTTC.

The V gene is TRBV28, the J gene TRBJ2-7; TRBD1 is a possible D gene (6 bases). The CDR3 sequence is 13 residues long. Looked up from germline, CDR1 is MDHEN and CDR2 is SYDVKM. V was clipped by 7 bases and J by 4 bases, with 14 bases between them. The CDR3 DNA reads TGTGCCAGCAATTATCCACAGGGATACGAGCAGTACTTC. As protein: CASNYPQGYEQYF.

This clone was picked up one time. J is TRBJ2-1 and V is TRBV5-1, with 11 bases that match TRBD2. CDR3 length equals 15 residues. The germline gives CDR1 SGHRS, CDR2 YFSETQ. J was trimmed by 4 bases and V by 2 bases; bases with no gene match: 2. The CDR3: CASSFGTSGYNEQFF. CDR3 DNA sequence: TGCGCCAGCAGCTTCGGGACTAGCGGTTACAATGAGCAGTTCTTC.

The rearrangement uses TRBV6-6 and TRBJ2-7; 7 bases line up with TRBD2. The CDR3 covers 16 residues. CDR1 is MNHNY and CDR2 is SVGAGI in the germline V gene (reference sequence). V lost 0 bases, J lost 0 bases, and 5 bases stayed unmatched. In DNA, the CDR3 is TGTGCCAGCAGTTACTCGAGCGGGACCACCTCCTACGAGCAGTACTTC. Its translation: CASSYSSGTTSYEQYF.

The CDR3 spells CASSSGTGGYYEQYF. CDR3 sequence (DNA): TGCGCCAGCAGTTCCGGGACAGGGGGCTACTACGAGCAGTACTTC. The chain links TRBV5-1 to TRBJ2-7, with TRBD1 matching 12 bases. This CDR3 spans 15 amino acids. CDR1 and CDR2 from the germline V gene are SGHRS and YFSETQ. The V and J ends lost 5 bases and 3 bases, in that order; junction bases with no gene match: 6.

In nucleotides, the CDR3 is TGTGCCAGCTCACGGACCGGGACAGAGAAACTTAGGGATGAGCAGTTCTTC. Translating it yields CASSRTGTEKLRDEQFF. This chain connects TRBV18 to TRBJ2-1; 7 bases are shared with TRBD1. The V and J ends lost 4 bases and 8 bases, in that order; junction bases with no gene match: 17. The CDR3 sequence is 17 residues long. The germline CDR1 and CDR2 sequences are KGHSH and LQKENI. Full variable domain (missing parts from reference TRBV18 and TRBJ2-1): NAGVMQNPRHLVRRRGQEARLRCSPMKGHSHVYWYRQLPEEGLKFMVYLQKENIIDESGMPKERFSAEFPKEGPSILRIQQVVRGDSAAYFCASSRTGTEKLRDEQFFGPGTRLTVL.

The V call is TRBV5-1, the J call TRBJ2-1; D is possibly TRBD2 (5 bases). The germline V gene encodes CDR1 SGHRS and CDR2 YFSETQ. CDR3 length: 13 amino acids. Trimming cost V 7 bases and J 3 bases, with 11 bases left between them. The CDR3 protein is CASSHGDYNEQFF. DNA of the CDR3: TGCGCCAGCTCCCACGGGGACTACAATGAGCAGTTCTTC.

J is TRBJ1-2 and V is TRBV7-9; 9 bases are a match to TRBD1. V dropped 0 bases and J dropped 4; count of bases not matched to a gene: 3. Looked up from germline, CDR1 is SEHNR and CDR2 is FQNEAQ (reference sequence). The CDR3 extends over 15 amino acids. Here the CDR3 reads CASSLAGQGLYGYTF. The CDR3 DNA follows: TGTGCCAGCAGCTTAGCGGGACAGGGCCTCTATGGCTACACCTTC.

The chain combines TRBV6-1 with TRBJ2-5, with TRBD2 identical over 9 bases. Germline CDR1 is MNHNS and CDR2 is SASEGT. The ends lost 10 bases at V and 2 bases at J; junction bases unmatched: 5. The CDR3 loop spans 13 amino acids. The CDR3 reads CAIAGVGQETQYF. The CDR3 nucleotides read TGTGCCATAGCGGGGGTAGGACAAGAGACCCAGTACTTC.

The rearrangement uses TRBV5-1 and TRBJ2-3; possibly TRBD2 for D (5 bases). V was shortened by 0 bases and J by 2 bases, with 10 bases between the two germline ends. The CDR3 runs 15 residues. Germline assignment: CDR1 SGHRS and CDR2 YFSETQ. The CDR3 nucleotides are TGCGCCAGCAGCTTGGGGACTCGACACACAGATACGCAGTATTTT. As protein: CASSLGTRHTDTQYF.

This clone was observed a few times. The rearrangement links TRBV10-1 to TRBJ2-2; 12 nucleotides match TRBD1. The CDR3 has 17 amino acids. V trimming: 5 bases; J trimming: 6 bases; junction bases outside the gene matches: 10. The germline V gene has CDR1 WNHNN and CDR2 SYGVQD (reference sequence). For the CDR3, the DNA is TGCGCCAGCAGTAGGGACAGGGGGCGCAATGTGGCCGGGGAGCTGTTTTTT. Protein sequence: CASSRDRGRNVAGELFF.

The rearrangement links TRBV6-6 to TRBJ1-2; tentatively, D is TRBD1 (5 bases). V lost 0 bases and J 0 bases, leaving 11 bases between the germline ends. Per the germline V gene, CDR1 is MNHNY and CDR2 is SVGAGI (reference sequence). The CDR3 runs 16 residues. The CDR3 is CASSYSGQAPNYGYTF. The CDR3 coding sequence is TGTGCCAGCAGTTACTCGGGGCAGGCCCCTAACTATGGCTACACCTTC.

The chain joins TRBV9 to TRBJ1-2; the match to TRBD1 covers 10 bases. This CDR3 is built from 15 residues. Trimming cost V 4 bases and J 7 bases; bases outside gene matches: 10. Germline CDR1 SGDLS, CDR2 YYNGEE. CDR3 loop: CASSMLTGGVGGYTF. CDR3 bases: TGTGCCAGCAGCATGCTGACAGGGGGCGTGGGTGGCTACACCTTC. Filled out from reference TRBV9 and TRBJ1-2, the complete variable domain reads DSGVTQTPKHLITATGQRVTLRCSPRSGDLSVYWYQQSLDQGLQFLIQYYNGEERAKGNILERFSAQQFPDLHSELNLSSLELGDSALYFCASSMLTGGVGGYTFGSGTRLTVV.

The chain has TRBV10-3 and TRBJ2-1, with D possibly TRBD2 on 6 matching bases. The length of the CDR3 is 15 residues. Germline CDR1 ENHRY, CDR2 SYGVKD. V was pared by 7 bases and J by 0 bases, with 13 bases between. The CDR3 region is CAIMVGGSSYNEQFF. The CDR3 DNA follows: TGTGCCATCATGGTCGGAGGGAGCTCCTACAATGAGCAGTTCTTC.

The chain is built from TRBV7-9 and TRBJ1-3; D not resolved. Germline V gene sequence: CDR1 SEHNR, CDR2 FQNEAQ (reference sequence). The length of the CDR3 is 13 residues. Trimming took off 2 bases at V and 7 bases at J, with 9 bases between the two ends. The CDR3 nucleotides read TGTGCCAGCAGCTTACAGTCGGGGAACACCATATATTTT. Translation gives CASSLQSGNTIYF. The variable domain in full, with the rest retrieved from reference TRBV7-9 and TRBJ1-3, is DTGVSQNPRHKITKRGQNVTFRCDPISEHNRLYWYRQTLGQGPEFLTYFQNEAQLEKSRLLSDRFSAERPKGSFSTLEIQRTEQGDSAMYLCASSLQSGNTIYFGEGSWLTVV.

This clone was counted a single time. The V gene is TRBV5-1, the J gene TRBJ2-1, with D tentatively TRBD2 (6 bases). Germline V gene lookup returns CDR1 SGHRS and CDR2 YFSETQ. The V and J ends lost 0 bases and 7 bases respectively, with 14 bases between them. The CDR3 covers 15 residues. The CDR3 is CASSLVGEAPNEQFF. CDR3 sequence (DNA): TGCGCCAGCAGCTTGGTGGGGGAGGCCCCTAATGAGCAGTTCTTC.

As DNA, the CDR3 is TGTGCCAGCTCACCGGGACTTGTCAATGAGCAGTTCTTC. Translation gives CASSPGLVNEQFF. The chain links TRBV18 to TRBJ2-1; tentative D call: TRBD2 (6 bases). Germline V CDR1 and CDR2: KGHSH, LQKENI. The germline V and J ends were trimmed by 3 bases and 6 bases, with 9 bases remaining between them. The CDR3 sequence is 13 residues long.

This chain joins TRBV5-4 and TRBJ2-7, with 8 nucleotides matching TRBD2. The V and J ends lost 4 bases and 0 bases, in that order; junction bases with no gene match: 6. The CDR3 loop spans 15 amino acids. Germline lookup yields CDR1 SGHNT and CDR2 YYREEE (reference sequence). The CDR3 DNA reads TGTGCCAGCAGCGCCGCCCGGGAGGGCTCCTACGAGCAGTACTTC. Translated: CASSAAREGSYEQYF.